The 18 T cell receptor beta chains below come from one sample, sequenced in a study of metastatic and nonmetastatic thyroid tumors. TCRdb re-called clones from the PCR reads using MiXCR. This table holds about 21,000 clones, over 20% found once. Patients had received no treatment of any kind before thyroid surgery. The sequencing sample was made of adjacent normal tissue. The receptors come from a female donor with papillary thyroid cancer or a benign thyroid nodule (not recorded which). Some clones in this sample may be carry-over from other donors' samples.

This rearrangement joins TRBV6-1 to TRBJ1-5, with D possibly being TRBD1 (5 bases). Between the trimmed V and J ends, which lost 10 bases and 4 bases, there was a span of 17 bases. The CDR3 sequence is 14 residues long. CDR1 is MNHNS and CDR2 is SASEGT in the germline V gene. The CDR3 nucleotides read TGTGCCACCAATAACAGGTATGGGAATCAGCCCCAGCATTTT. Protein sequence: CATNNRYGNQPQHF.

The chain recombines TRBV5-1 with TRBJ2-1; D is unclear. Germline CDR1 and CDR2: SGHRS and YFSETQ. Trimming pared 3 bases from V and 0 bases from J, leaving 13 bases between. CDR3 length: 16 amino acids. The CDR3 nucleotides are TGCGCCAGCAGCTACGGATTTTCGAGCTCCTACAATGAGCAGTTCTTC. It specifies CASSYGFSSSYNEQFF.

The chain combines TRBV7-2 with TRBJ1-1; TRBD1 matches 7 bases. V shed 0 bases, J shed 2 bases, and the junction held 6 bases outside the gene matches. Per the germline V gene, CDR1 is SGHTA and CDR2 is FQGNSA. The CDR3 runs to 16 residues. CDR3 DNA sequence: TGTGCCAGCAGCTTAGCGTATAGGACAGGTAACACTGAAGCTTTCTTT. Its protein is CASSLAYRTGNTEAFF.

This clone was found once. This chain uses TRBV7-3 with TRBJ1-6; D call uncertain. Trimming cost V 5 bases and J 9 bases, with 14 bases left between them. In germline, CDR1 is SGHTA, CDR2 FQGTGA. The CDR3 is 14 amino acids. The CDR3 sequence: CASSDGVMGSPLHF. CDR3 nucleotide sequence: TGTGCCAGCAGCGACGGGGTGATGGGTTCACCCCTCCACTTT.

The J gene is TRBJ2-3, the V gene TRBV5-1; tentative D call: TRBD1 (6 bases). The J call may not be correct, given that the DNA end is closer to TRBJ1-5. The germline CDR1 and CDR2 sequences are SGHRS and YFSETQ. This CDR3 is built from 16 residues. The CDR3 reads CASSLEQALRTDTQHF. CDR3 sequence (DNA): TGCGCCAGCAGCTTGGAGCAGGCCCTTAGGACAGATACGCAGCATTTT.

The chain carries TRBV5-1 and TRBJ2-2; a possible D gene is TRBD2 (6 bases). Trimming took off 6 bases at V and 6 bases at J, with 12 bases between the two ends. This CDR3 contains 13 residues. In germline, CDR1 is SGHRS, CDR2 YFSETQ. The CDR3 DNA reads TGCGCCAGCATGCGGGGTGGTCCCGGGGAGCTGTTTTTT. Protein sequence: CASMRGGPGELFF.

In this sample, this clone turned up many times. The chain links TRBV7-9 to TRBJ1-2; D ambiguous. Germline-derived CDR1 and CDR2 are SEHNR and FQNEAQ (reference sequence). V dropped 4 bases and J dropped 0 bases, with 12 bases sitting between them. This CDR3 is built from 15 residues. The CDR3 DNA reads TGTGCCAGCAGCTCGACCCGGGGTTCTAACTATGGCTACACCTTC. This gives the protein CASSSTRGSNYGYTF.

The chain employs TRBV28 and TRBJ1-6; D gene ambiguous. The length of the CDR3 is 16 residues. V was pared by 2 bases and J by 7 bases, with 15 bases between. Germline V gene sequence: CDR1 MDHEN, CDR2 SYDVKM. As DNA, the CDR3 is TGTGCCAGCAGTTTACCCCGGAGGGTGAGGAATTCACCCCTCCACTTT. Its translation: CASSLPRRVRNSPLHF.

V gene TRBV7-6 combines with J gene TRBJ2-2; D gene unclear. V was clipped by 2 bases and J by 6 bases, with 7 bases between them. Germline V CDR1 and CDR2: SGHVS, FNYEAQ. This CDR3 has 13 amino acids. CDR3 coding DNA: TGTGCCAGCAGCTTATATCCGTCCGGGGAGCTGTTTTTT. It yields the protein CASSLYPSGELFF.

The gene calls are TRBV20-1 and TRBJ2-7, with D perhaps being TRBD1 or TRBD2 (6 bases each). The ends were cut back, 1 base at V and 1 base at J, with 14 bases in the middle. CDR1 is DFQATT, CDR2 SNEGSKA, per germline (reference sequence). CDR3 length equals 15 residues. The CDR3 reads CSARVDRGPSYEQYF. The CDR3 coding sequence is TGCAGTGCTAGAGTGGATCGGGGGCCTTCCTACGAGCAGTACTTC.

V usage is TRBV28 and J usage is TRBJ1-2, with 7 nucleotides matching TRBD1. Germline lookup yields CDR1 MDHEN and CDR2 SYDVKM. This CDR3 is built from 14 residues. V lost 1 base, J lost 8 bases, and 7 bases stayed unmatched. CDR3 loop: CASSLFQGVTGYTF. The DNA of the CDR3 is TGTGCCAGCAGTTTATTCCAGGGGGTCACGGGCTACACCTTC.

This clone was seen only once. V gene TRBV5-1 combines with J gene TRBJ2-2; D call uncertain. V lost 5 bases to trimming and J lost 2 bases, with 13 bases between them. This CDR3 has 15 residues. Per germline, CDR1 SGHRS and CDR2 YFSETQ. The CDR3 DNA reads TGCGCCAGCAGTTATGCCCCCCCCAACACCGGGGAGCTGTTTTTT. Translating gives CASSYAPPNTGELFF.

This clone rates as medium-sized. The J gene is TRBJ2-5, the V gene TRBV5-1, with D unresolved. Looked up from germline, CDR1 is SGHRS and CDR2 is YFSETQ. The V end lost 2 bases, the J end lost 4 bases, and 9 bases lay between the germline ends. The length of the CDR3 is 13 residues. The chain's CDR3 is CASSFRVGETQYF. The CDR3 coding sequence is TGCGCCAGCAGCTTCCGGGTGGGAGAGACCCAGTACTTC.

This sequence joins TRBV6-1 and TRBJ2-7; 8 nucleotides match TRBD1. Losses at the gene ends were 7 bases for V and 2 bases for J; bases not matched to a gene: 7. CDR3 length equals 14 residues. The germline V gene encodes CDR1 MNHNS and CDR2 SASEGT. As DNA, the CDR3 is TGTGCCAGCAAATCCCCGACAGGGGCCTACGAGCAGTACGTC. Translated, it gives CASKSPTGAYEQYV.

This clone was observed a few times. The gene calls are TRBV7-2 and TRBJ2-3; D is possibly TRBD2 (5 bases). Germline CDR1 SGHTA, CDR2 FQGNSA. Trimming took 5 bases from V and 2 from J, leaving 11 bases between them. The CDR3 is 14 residues long. The CDR3 loop is CASSVTTSTDTQYF. CDR3 nucleotides: TGTGCCAGCAGCGTGACTACCTCCACAGATACGCAGTATTTT.

The chain recombines TRBV6-2 or TRBV6-3 with TRBJ1-5, with no clear D. Trimming removed 4 bases from V and 7 bases from J, with 17 bases in between. Germline CDR1 MNHEY, CDR2 SVGEGT. This CDR3 is 15 amino acids long. CDR3 protein: CASSFGSGFRQPQHF. For the CDR3, the DNA is TGTGCCAGCAGTTTTGGTTCGGGCTTCCGGCAGCCCCAGCATTTT.

This clone is medium-sized by share. The chain is built from TRBV6-1 and TRBJ1-1; D call uncertain. V shed 7 bases and J shed 7 bases, with 16 bases lying between them. There are 13 residues in the CDR3. Per the germline V gene, CDR1 is MNHNS and CDR2 is SASEGT. CDR3 DNA: TGTGCCAGCACGCGCCAGACCCAAGATGAAGCTTTCTTT. Its translation is CASTRQTQDEAFF.

This rearrangement joins TRBV28 to TRBJ2-7; perhaps D is TRBD1 or TRBD2 (6 bases each). The germline V gene encodes CDR1 MDHEN and CDR2 SYDVKM. The V end lost 5 bases, the J end lost 3 bases, and 14 bases lay between the germline ends. This CDR3 contains 14 residues. The CDR3 DNA follows: TGTGCCAGCAGTGAAAGGGGGGCCTACTACGAGCAGTACTTC. Translated: CASSERGAYYEQYF.